This T cell receptor (beta chain) stems from a study of cytotoxic CD8 clonotypes in ibrutinib-treated CLL. As for the study in general: Once treatment had gone on for a median of about twelve months, range 6 to 36, response samples were drawn. Regarding the study as a whole: Under therapy, public clonotypes either contracted or stayed stable, and they were uncommon.

The V end lost 3 bases, the J end lost 4 bases, and 10 bases lay between the germline ends. CDR1 is MNHEY and CDR2 is SMNVEV in the germline V gene (reference sequence). This CDR3 region has 14 residues. This clone showed up just a few times. Its antigen is as yet unknown. This specimen includes other DNA sequences encoding the same CDR3. This table comes from immunoSEQ multiplex PCR, and its TCRdb copy is limited to in-frame clones, with some not included. The table has over 200,000 clones, approximately 79% seen once. This chain connects TRBV27 to TRBJ2-1; D unclear. This receptor was taken from a human donor with chronic lymphocytic leukemia. This specimen was PBMCs, taken after 12 months of ibrutinib treatment. The CDR3 DNA is TGTGCCAGCAGTTTGGGGTCTAGTTACAATGAGCAGTTCTTC. Translation: CASSLGSSYNEQFF.